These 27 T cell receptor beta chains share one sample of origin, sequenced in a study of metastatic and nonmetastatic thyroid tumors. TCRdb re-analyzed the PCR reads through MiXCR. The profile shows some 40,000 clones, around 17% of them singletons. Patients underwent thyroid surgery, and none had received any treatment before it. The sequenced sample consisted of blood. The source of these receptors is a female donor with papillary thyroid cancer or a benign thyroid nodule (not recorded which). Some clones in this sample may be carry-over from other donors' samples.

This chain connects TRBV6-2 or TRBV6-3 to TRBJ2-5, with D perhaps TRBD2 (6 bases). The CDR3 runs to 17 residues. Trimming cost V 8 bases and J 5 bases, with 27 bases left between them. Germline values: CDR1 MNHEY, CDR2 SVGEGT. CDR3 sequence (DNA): TGTGCCAGCGGAAAGAATAGCCGGCGGGATCTTGTGGAGACCCAGTACTTC. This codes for CASGKNSRRDLVETQYF.

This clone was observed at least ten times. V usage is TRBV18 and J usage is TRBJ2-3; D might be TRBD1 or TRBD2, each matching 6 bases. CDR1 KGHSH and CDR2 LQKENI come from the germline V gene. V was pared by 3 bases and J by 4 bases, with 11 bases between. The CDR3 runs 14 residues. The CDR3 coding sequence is TGTGCCAGCTCACCGCAGGGGAGGTCAGATACGCAGTATTTT. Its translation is CASSPQGRSDTQYF.

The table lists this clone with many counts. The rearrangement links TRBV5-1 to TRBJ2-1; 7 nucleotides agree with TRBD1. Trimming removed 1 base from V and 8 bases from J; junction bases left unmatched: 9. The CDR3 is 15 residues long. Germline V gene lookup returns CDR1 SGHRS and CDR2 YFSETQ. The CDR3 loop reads CASSLPRQGGYEQFF. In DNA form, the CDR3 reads TGCGCCAGCAGCTTGCCTCGACAGGGTGGATATGAGCAGTTCTTC.

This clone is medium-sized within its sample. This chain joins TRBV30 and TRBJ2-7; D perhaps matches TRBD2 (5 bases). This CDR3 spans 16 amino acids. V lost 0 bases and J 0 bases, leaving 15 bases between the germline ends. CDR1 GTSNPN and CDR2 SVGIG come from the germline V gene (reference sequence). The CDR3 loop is CAWSVVALGSSYEQYF. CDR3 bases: TGTGCCTGGAGTGTGGTCGCCCTGGGGAGCTCCTACGAGCAGTACTTC.

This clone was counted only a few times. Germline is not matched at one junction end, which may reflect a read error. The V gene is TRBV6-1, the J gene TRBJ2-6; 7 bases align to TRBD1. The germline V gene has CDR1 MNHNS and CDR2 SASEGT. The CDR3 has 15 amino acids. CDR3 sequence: CAISEGATGANFLTF. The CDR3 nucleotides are TGTGCCATCAGTGAGGGGGCTACTGGGGCCAACTTCCTGACTTTC.

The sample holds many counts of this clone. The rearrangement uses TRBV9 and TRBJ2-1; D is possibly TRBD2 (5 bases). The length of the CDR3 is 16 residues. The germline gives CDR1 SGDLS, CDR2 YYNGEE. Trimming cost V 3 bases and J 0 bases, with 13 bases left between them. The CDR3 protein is CASSEPPGSSYNEQFF. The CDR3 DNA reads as TGTGCCAGCAGCGAGCCTCCGGGGAGCTCCTACAATGAGCAGTTCTTC.

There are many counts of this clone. Here the CDR3 DNA reads TGTGCCAGTAGTCCGACAGGGCGGGGAAGAAACACTGAAGCTTTCTTT. Protein product: CASSPTGRGRNTEAFF. The V gene is TRBV19, the J gene TRBJ1-1; 7 bases match TRBD1. The V segment lost 5 bases and the J segment 2 bases; nucleotides outside the gene matches: 11. CDR1 is LNHDA, CDR2 SQIVND, per germline (reference sequence). The CDR3 has 16 amino acids.

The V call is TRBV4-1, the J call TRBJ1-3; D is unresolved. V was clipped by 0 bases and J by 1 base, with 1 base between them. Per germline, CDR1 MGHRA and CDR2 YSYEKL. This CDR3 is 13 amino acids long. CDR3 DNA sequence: TGCGCCAGCAGCCAAGAGTCTGGAAACACCATATATTTT. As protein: CASSQESGNTIYF.

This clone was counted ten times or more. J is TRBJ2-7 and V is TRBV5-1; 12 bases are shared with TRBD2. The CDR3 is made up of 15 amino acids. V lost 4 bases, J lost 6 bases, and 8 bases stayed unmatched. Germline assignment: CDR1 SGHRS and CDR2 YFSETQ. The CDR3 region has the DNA TGCGCCAGCAGCCGGAATCTAGCGGGAGGGCTCGAGCAGTACTTC. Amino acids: CASSRNLAGGLEQYF.

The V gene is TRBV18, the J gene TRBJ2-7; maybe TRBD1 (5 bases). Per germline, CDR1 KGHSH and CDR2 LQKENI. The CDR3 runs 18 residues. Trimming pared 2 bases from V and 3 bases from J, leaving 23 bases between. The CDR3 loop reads CASSPGAIGWLTFYEQYF. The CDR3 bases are TGTGCCAGCTCACCAGGGGCTATCGGGTGGCTCACCTTCTACGAGCAGTACTTC.

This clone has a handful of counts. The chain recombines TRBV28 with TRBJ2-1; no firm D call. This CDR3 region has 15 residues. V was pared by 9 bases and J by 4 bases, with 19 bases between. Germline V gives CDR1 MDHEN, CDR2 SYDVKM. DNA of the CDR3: TGTGCCAGTAACGTCGCCTCGCCAGTTTACAATGAGCAGTTCTTC. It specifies CASNVASPVYNEQFF.

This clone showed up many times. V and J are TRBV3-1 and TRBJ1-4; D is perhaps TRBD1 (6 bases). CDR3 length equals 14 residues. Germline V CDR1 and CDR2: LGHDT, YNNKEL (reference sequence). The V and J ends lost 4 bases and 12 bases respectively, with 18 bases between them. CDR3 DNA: TGTGCCAGCAGCCTTCGCCAGGCAAGGGGGGAACTGTTTTTT. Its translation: CASSLRQARGELFF.

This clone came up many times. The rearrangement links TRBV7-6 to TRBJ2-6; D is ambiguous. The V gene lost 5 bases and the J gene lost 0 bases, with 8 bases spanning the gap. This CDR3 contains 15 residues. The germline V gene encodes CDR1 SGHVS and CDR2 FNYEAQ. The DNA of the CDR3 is TGTGCCAGCAGCCCCGGTATCTCTGGGGCCAACGTCCTGACTTTC. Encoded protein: CASSPGISGANVLTF.

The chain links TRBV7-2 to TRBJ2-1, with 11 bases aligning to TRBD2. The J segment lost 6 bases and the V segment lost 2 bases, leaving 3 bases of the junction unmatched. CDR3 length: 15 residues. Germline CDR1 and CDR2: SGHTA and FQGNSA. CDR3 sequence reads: CASSLPTSGINEQFF. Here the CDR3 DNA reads TGTGCCAGCAGCTTACCGACTAGCGGGATCAATGAGCAGTTCTTC.

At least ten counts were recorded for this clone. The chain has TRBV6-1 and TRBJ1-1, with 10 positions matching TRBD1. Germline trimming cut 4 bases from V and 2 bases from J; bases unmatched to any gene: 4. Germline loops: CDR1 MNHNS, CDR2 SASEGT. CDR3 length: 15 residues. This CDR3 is CASSVQTGGNTEAFF. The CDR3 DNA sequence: TGTGCCAGCAGTGTCCAGACAGGGGGCAACACTGAAGCTTTCTTT.

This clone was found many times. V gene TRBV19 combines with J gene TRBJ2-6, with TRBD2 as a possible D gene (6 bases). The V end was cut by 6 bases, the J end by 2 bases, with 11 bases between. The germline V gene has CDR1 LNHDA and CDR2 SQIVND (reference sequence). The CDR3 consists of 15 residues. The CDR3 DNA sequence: TGTGCCAGTAGGACCAGGGAGGCTGGGGCCAACGTCCTGACTTTC. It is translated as CASRTREAGANVLTF.

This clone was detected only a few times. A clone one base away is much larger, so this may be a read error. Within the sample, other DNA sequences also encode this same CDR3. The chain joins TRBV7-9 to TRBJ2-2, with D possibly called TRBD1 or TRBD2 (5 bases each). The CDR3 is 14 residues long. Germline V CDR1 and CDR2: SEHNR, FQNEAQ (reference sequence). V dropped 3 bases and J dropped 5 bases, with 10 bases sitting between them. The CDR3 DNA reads TGTGCCAGCAGCTTCGCAGGGAGTACCGGGGAGCTGTTTTTT. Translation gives CASSFAGSTGELFF.

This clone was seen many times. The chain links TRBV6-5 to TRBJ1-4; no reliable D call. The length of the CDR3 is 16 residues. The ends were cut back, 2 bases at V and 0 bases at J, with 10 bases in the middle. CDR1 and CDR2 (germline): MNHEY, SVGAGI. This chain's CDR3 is CASSYEGSATNEKLFF. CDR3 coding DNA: TGTGCCAGCAGTTACGAGGGAAGCGCAACTAATGAAAAACTGTTTTTT.

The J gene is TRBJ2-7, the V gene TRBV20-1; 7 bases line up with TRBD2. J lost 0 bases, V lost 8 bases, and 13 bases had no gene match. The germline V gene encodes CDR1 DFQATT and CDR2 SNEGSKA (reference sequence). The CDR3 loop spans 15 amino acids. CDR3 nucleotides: TGCAGTTTTAGAAATCCTAGCGGAAGCTCCTACGAGCAGTACTTC. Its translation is CSFRNPSGSSYEQYF.

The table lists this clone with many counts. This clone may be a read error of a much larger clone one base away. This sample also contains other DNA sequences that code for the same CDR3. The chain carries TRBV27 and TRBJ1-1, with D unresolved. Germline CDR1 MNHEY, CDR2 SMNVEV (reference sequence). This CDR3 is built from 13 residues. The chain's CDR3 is CASSMGMNTEAFF. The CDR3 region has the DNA TGCGCCAGCAGTATGGGGATGAACACTGAAGCTTTCTTT.

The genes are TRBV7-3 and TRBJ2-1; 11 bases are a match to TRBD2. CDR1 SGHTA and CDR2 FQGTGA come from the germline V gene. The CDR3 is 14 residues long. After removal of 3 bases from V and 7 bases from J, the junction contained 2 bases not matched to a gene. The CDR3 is CASSLGLAANEQFF. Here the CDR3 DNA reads TGTGCCAGCAGCTTGGGACTAGCGGCTAATGAGCAGTTCTTC.

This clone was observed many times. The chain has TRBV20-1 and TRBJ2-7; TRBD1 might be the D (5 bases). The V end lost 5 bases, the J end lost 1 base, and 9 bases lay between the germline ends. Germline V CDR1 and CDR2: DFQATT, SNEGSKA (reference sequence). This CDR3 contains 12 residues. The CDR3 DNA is TGCAGTGCTTCAGGGCCTTCCTACGAGCAGTACTTC. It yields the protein CSASGPSYEQYF.

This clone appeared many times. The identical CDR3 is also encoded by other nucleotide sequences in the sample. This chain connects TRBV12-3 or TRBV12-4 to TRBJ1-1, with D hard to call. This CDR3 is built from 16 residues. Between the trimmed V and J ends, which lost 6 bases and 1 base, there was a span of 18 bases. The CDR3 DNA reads TGTGCCAGCAGCCCGGGTGGACTAAAGGAGAACACTGAAGCTTTCTTT. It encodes CASSPGGLKENTEAFF.

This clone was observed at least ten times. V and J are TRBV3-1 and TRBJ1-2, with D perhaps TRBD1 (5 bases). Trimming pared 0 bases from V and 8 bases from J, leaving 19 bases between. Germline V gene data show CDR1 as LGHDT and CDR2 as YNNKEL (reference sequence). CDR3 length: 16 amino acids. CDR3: CASSQDLRDPRGGYTF. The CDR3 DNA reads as TGTGCCAGCAGCCAAGATCTGAGGGACCCGAGGGGCGGCTACACCTTC.

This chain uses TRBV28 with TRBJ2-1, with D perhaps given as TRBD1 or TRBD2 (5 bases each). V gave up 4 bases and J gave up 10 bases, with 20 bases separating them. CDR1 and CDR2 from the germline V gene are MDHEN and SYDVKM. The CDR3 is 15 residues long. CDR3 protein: CASSSRDHDKGEQFF. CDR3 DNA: TGTGCCAGCAGTTCCCGGGACCACGACAAGGGCGAGCAGTTCTTC. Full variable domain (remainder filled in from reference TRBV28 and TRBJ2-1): DVKVTQSSRYLVKRTGEKVFLECVQDMDHENMFWYRQDPGLGLRLIYFSYDVKMKEKGDIPEGYSVSREKKERFSLILESASTNQTSMYLCASSSRDHDKGEQFFGPGTRLTVL.

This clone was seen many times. CDR3 nucleotide sequence: TGTGCCAGTACCAGAACAGGGGTCGGCTTGAACACTGAAGCTTTCTTT. This codes for CASTRTGVGLNTEAFF. The chain joins TRBV19 to TRBJ1-1, with 7 bases fitting TRBD1. The CDR3 is made up of 16 amino acids. After removal of 7 bases from V and 0 bases from J, the junction contained 11 bases not matched to a gene. Germline-derived CDR1 and CDR2 are LNHDA and SQIVND (reference sequence).

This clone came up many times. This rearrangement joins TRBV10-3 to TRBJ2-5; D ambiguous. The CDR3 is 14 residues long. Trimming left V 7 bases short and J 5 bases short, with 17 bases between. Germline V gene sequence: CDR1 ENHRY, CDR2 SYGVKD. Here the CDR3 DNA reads TGTGCCATCAAGGATCAGGATCCTCGGGAGACCCAGTACTTC. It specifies CAIKDQDPRETQYF.